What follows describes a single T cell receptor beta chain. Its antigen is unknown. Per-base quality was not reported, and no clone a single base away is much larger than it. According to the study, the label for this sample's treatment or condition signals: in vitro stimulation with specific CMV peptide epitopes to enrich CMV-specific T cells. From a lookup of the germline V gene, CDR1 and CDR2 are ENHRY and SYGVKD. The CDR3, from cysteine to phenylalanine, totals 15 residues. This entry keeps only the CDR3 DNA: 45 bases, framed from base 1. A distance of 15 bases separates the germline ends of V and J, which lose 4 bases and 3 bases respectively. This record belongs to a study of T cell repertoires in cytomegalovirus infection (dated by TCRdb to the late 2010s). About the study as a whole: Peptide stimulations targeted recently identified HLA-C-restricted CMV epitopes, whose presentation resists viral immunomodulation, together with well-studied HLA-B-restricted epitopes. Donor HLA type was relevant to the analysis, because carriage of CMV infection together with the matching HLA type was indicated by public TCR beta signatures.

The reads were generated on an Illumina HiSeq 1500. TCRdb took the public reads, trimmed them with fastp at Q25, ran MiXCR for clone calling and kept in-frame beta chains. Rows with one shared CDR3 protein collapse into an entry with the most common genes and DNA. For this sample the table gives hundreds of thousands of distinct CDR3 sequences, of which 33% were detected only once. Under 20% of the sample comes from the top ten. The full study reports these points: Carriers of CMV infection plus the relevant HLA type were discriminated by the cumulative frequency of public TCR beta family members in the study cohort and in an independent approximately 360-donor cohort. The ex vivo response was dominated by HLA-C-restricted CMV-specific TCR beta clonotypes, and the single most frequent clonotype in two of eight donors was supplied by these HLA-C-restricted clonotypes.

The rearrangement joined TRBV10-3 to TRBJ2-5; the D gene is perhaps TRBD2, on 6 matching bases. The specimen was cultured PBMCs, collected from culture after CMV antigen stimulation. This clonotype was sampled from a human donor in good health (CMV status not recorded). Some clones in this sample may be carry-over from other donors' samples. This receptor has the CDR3 CAISGTDYLKETQYF. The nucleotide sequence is TGTGCCATCAGTGGGACGGACTATCTAAAAGAGACCCAGTACTTC.